This T cell receptor (beta chain) originates from a study of neurological immune-mediated disorders. The CDR3 is 14 residues long. Germline CDR1 is DFQATT and CDR2 is SNEGSKA (reference sequence). V gave up 1 base and J gave up 7 bases, with 16 bases separating them. TCRdb re-called the 5' RACE reads through MiXCR, storing one row per CDR3 protein. The table lists roughly 90,000 distinct CDR3 sequences, roughly 3.5% of them singletons. Notes on the study in general: Private repertoires in all groups were suggested, as expanded clones shared no CDR3 amino acid sequences across subjects.

This clonotype was picked up many times. Its specificity is not known. The gene calls are TRBV20-1 and TRBJ1-2; D might be TRBD1 (6 bases). The sequenced sample consisted of PBMCs. This sequence originates from a woman between 50 and 59 years old with multiple sclerosis. CDR3 nucleotides: TGCAGTGCTAGAGTAGAGGGGGAGTACGGTGGCTACACCTTC. It specifies CSARVEGEYGGYTF.